What follows is one TCR beta chain and its context. Its antigen has not been determined. Base qualities are missing; no much larger clone stands one base away. These data come from a study of CD8+ T cells in alopecia areata (dated by TCRdb to between 2018 and 2020). With respect to the entire study: Treated patients were enrolled in an open-label pilot trial of oral tofacitinib, 5 to 10 mg twice daily, for moderate-to-severe alopecia areata. In treated patients, disease severity was measured using the SALT score, which gives the percentage of scalp surface area affected. Tofacitinib was given for 6 to 18 months, followed by 6 months of follow-up off drug to assess delayed response and recurrence. Patients on tofacitinib were biopsied at baseline and after 4 and 24 weeks of treatment, and several of the patients also had a later scalp biopsy. Scalp tissue and sorted CD4+ and CD8+ peripheral blood T cells from patchy and totalis/universalis alopecia areata patients and from healthy controls were covered by human TCRbeta sequencing. The study used high-throughput TCRbeta sequencing to examine T cell clonal expansion in alopecia areata, in both the C3H/HeJ mouse model and human patients. Amplification of TCRbeta CDR3 regions was done by immunoSEQ multiplex PCR using 35 Vbeta forward primers and 13 Jbeta reverse primers. RNA was obtained with the PAXgene miRNA kit for fixed scalp, the miRNeasy kit for PBMCs, and the RNeasy kit for mouse skin. Scalp clonality was compared among normal scalp (n=4), patchy alopecia areata scalp (n=8), and alopecia totalis/universalis scalp (n=8). Findings and caveats that apply to the study as a whole: Because the treated cohort was small and included a single nonresponder, larger studies are needed to assess links between baseline CD8+ expansion and response. Many expanded lesional clones persisted in scalp and blood during tofacitinib treatment, which may partly explain relapse after stopping treatment. Compared with normal scalp, lesional scalp, particularly in alopecia totalis/universalis, had higher clonality and more expanded CD8+ clones, which suggests antigenic drive. TCR sequences shared between patients were less clear than in mice, possibly partly because of HLA diversity in the patient population. With tofacitinib, both scalp clonality and the number of expanded CD8+ clones among the top 100 scalp clones went down significantly. Resident alphabeta T cells in normal human skin are also sequenced, complicating scalp TCR repertoire analysis, unlike mouse skin dominated by gammadelta T cells.

Reading the label with the study, this specimen's treatment or condition is: oral pan-JAK inhibitor, 5-10 mg twice daily. Lesional scalp punch biopsies and peripheral blood were collected from alopecia areata patients. PBMCs were isolated by density centrifugation and stained for CD3, CD4 and CD8, and CD4+ and CD8+ T cells were sorted on a FACSAria. Library method: the immunoSEQ multiplex PCR assay. RNA was extracted from all samples and reverse transcribed into cDNA as template for TCR sequencing. SuperScript III was used to make first-strand cDNA, primed with a 2:1 mix of oligo-dT and random hexamers. A synthetic immune receptor repertoire was used to measure amplification bias, and any remaining bias was corrected computationally. The original pipeline was this. Raw reads were preprocessed to remove errors, and CDR3 was defined according to IMGT conventions as the region from the conserved cysteine to phenylalanine. Clonality was computed as 1 minus the Shannon entropy, with the entropy normalized by log2 of the number of productive unique TCRs. Whether each scalp clone was CD4 or CD8 was inferred by checking scalp TCRbeta sequences against the CD4 and CD8 repertoires from sorted blood. In TCRdb, the immuneACCESS table is reduced to in-frame sequences with V and J assigned. These tables do not hold every clone; where another copy was compared, an unresolved V gene accounts for under half, and the others remain unexplained. The V and J calls and the clone size are those of that table, but D and trimming were determined from the DNA. The sample table lists 180,000 or so clones, approximately 50% of them with a count of one. Over 9% of the sample is in the top ten clones.

Measured from the cysteine to the phenylalanine, the CDR3 is 11 residues long. Just the 33-base CDR3 DNA is kept, in frame starting at base 1. Looking up the germline V gene yields CDR1 SGHAT and CDR2 FQNNGV. A distance of 3 bases separates the germline ends of V and J, which lose 4 bases and 6 bases respectively. The chain was built from TRBV11-2 and TRBJ2-2; no confident D gene assignment can be made. The sample was CD8+ T cells sorted from blood, taken around week 52, from a patient treated with tofacitinib. This TCR came from a human donor with alopecia areata. The nucleotide sequence is given as TGTGCCAGCAGCTGGTCCGGGGAGCTGTTTTTT. This translates into CASSWSGELFF. The CDR3 plus the reference TRBV11-2 and TRBJ2-2 genes for the other parts give the full variable domain: EAGVAQSPRYKIIEKRQSVAFWCNPISGHATLYWYQQILGQGPKLLIQFQNNGVVDDSQLPKDRFSAERLKGVDSTLKIQPAKLEDSAVYLCASSWSGELFFGEGSRLTVL.